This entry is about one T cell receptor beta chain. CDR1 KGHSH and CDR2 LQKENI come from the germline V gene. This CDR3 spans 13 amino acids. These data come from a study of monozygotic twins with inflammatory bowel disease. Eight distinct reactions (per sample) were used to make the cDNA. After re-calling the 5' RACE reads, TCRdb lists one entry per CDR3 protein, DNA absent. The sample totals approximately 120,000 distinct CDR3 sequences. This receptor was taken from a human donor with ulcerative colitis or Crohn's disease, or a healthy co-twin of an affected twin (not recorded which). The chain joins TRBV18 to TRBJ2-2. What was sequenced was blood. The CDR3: CASSLASTGELFF.